This TCR beta chain was captured in a study of T cells after yellow fever vaccination. Across the whole study: Some fractions had low cell numbers, and these were prepared with SMART-Seq v4 Ultra Low Input. Study results and limitations: Clonotypes shared by both compartments, CD4 and CD8, made up a small share.

V gave up 3 bases and J gave up 6 bases, with 10 bases separating them. This CDR3 spans 13 amino acids. This clonotype was seen at least ten times. Its cognate antigen is unknown. One entry per CDR3 protein, called by TCRdb with MiXCR from the 5' RACE reads. Among about 130,000 distinct CDR3 sequences listed, under 8.5% were seen once. Sequencing was performed on CD4+ T cells sorted from PBMCs, taken roughly 10 days after the first yellow fever vaccination. This sequence originates from a man younger than 30 who received the YFV17D yellow fever vaccine. The chain carries TRBV12-3 or TRBV12-4 and TRBJ2-3; unclear D gene. CDR3 bases: TGTGCCAGCAGTTTGAGTGGAGAGGATACGCAGTATTTT. The encoded protein is CASSLSGEDTQYF.